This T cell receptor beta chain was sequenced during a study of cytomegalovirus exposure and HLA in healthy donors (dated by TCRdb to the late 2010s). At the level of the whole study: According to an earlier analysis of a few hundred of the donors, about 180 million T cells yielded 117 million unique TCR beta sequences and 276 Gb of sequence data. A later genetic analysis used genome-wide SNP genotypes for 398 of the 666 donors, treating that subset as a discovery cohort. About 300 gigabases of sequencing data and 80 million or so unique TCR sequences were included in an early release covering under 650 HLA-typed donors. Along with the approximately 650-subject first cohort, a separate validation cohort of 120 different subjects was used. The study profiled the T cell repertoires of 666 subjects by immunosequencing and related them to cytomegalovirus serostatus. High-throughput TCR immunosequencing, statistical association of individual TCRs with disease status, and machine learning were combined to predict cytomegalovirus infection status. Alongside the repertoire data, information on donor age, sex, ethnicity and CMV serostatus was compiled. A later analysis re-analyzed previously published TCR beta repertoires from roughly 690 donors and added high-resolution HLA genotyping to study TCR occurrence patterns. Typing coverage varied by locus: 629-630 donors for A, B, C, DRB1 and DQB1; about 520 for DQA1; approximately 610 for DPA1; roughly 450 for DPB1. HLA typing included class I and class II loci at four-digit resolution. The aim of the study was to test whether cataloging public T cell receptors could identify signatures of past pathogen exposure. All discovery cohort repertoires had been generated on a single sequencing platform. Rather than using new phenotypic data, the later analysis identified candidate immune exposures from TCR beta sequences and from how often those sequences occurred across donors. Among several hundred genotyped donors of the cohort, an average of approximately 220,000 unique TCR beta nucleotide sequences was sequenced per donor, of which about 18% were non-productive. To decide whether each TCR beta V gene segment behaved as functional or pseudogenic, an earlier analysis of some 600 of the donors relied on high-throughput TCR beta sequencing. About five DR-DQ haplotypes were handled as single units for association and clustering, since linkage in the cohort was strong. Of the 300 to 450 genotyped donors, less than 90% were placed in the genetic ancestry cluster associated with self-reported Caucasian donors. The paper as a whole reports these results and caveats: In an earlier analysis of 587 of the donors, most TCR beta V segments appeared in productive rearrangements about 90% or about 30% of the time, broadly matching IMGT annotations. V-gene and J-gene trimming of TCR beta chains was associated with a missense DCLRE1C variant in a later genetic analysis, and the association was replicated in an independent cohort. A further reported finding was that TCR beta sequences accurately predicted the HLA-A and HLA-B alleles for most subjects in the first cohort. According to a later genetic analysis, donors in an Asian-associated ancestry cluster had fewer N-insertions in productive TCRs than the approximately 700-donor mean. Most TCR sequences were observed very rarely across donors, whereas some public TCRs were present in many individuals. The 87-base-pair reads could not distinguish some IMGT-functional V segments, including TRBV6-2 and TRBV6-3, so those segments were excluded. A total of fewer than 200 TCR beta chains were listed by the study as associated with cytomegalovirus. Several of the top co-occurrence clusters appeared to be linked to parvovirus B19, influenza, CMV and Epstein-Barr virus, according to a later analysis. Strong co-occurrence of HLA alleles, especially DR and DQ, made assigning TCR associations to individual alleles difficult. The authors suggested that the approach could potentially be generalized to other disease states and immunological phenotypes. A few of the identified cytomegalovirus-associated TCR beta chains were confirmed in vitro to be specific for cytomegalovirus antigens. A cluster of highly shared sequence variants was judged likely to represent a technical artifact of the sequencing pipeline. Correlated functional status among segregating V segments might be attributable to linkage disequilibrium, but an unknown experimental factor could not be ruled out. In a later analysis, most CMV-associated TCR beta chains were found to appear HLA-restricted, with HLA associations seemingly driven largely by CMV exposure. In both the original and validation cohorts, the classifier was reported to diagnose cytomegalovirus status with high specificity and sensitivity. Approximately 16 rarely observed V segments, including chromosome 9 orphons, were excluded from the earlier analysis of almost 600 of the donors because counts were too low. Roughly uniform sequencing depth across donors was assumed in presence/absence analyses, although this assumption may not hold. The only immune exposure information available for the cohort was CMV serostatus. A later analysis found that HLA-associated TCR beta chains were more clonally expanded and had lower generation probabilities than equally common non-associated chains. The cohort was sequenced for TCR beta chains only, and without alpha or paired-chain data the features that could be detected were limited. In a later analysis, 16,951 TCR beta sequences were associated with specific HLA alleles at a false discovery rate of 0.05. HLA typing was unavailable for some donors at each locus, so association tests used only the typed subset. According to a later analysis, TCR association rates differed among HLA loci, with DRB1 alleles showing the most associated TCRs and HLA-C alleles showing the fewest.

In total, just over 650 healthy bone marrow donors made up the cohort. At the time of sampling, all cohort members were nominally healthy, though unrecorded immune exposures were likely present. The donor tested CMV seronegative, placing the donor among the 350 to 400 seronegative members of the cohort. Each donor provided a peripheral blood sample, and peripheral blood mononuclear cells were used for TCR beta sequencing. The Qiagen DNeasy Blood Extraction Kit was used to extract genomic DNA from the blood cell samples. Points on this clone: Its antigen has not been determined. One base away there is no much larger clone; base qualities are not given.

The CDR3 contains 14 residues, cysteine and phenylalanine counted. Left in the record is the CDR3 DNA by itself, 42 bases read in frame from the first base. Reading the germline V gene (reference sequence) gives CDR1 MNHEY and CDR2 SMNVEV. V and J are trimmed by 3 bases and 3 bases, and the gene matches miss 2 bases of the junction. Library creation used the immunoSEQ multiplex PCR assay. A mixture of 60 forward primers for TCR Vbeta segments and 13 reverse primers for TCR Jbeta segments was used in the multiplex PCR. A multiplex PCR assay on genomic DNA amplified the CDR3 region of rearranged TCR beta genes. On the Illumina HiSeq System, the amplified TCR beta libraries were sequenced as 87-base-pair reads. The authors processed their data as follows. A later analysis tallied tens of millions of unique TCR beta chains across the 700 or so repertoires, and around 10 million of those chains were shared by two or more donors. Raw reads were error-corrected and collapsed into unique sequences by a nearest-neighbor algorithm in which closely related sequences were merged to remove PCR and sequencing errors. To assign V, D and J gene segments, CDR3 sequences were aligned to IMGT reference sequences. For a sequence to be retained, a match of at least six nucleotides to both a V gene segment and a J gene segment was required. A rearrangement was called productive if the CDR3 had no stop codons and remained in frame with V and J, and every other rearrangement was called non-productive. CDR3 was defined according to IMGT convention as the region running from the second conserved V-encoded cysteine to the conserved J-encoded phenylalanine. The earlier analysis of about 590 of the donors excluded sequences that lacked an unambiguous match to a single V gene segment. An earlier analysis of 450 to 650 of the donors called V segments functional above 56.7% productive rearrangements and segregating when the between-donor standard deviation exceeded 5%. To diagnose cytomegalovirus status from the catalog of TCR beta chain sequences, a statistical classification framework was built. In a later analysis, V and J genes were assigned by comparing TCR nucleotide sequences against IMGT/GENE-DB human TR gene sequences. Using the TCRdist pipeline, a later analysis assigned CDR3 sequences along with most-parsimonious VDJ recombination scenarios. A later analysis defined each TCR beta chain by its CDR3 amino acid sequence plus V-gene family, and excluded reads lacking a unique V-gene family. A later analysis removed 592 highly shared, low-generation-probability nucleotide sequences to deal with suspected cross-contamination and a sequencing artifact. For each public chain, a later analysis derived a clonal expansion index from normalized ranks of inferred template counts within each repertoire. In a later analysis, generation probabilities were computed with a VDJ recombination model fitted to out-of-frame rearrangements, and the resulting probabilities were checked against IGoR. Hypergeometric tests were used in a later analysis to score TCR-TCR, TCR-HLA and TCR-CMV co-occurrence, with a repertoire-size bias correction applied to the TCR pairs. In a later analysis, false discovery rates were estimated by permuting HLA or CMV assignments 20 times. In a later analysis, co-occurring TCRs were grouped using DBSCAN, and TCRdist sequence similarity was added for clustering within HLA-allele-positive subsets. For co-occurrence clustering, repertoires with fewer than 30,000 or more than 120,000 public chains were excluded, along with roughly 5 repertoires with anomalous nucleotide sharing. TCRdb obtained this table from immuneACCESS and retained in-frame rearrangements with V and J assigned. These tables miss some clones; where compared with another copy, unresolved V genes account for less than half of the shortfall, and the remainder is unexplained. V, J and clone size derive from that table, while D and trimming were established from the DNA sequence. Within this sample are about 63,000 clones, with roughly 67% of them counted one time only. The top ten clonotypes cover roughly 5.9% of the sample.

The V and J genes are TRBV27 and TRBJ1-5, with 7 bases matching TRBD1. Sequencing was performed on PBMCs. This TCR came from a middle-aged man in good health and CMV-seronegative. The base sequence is TGTGCCAGCAGTTTGGGACAGCTCAATCAGCCCCAGCATTTT. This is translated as CASSLGQLNQPQHF.